The clone carrying this TCR beta chain was seen once. These data originate in a study of shared clonotypes between healthy human individuals. Data came from immunoSEQ multiplex PCR; TCRdb stores just in-frame clones and leaves some out. The table shows 2.3 million or so clones, with 85% to 95% occurring only once. The V and J ends lost 3 bases and 6 bases, in that order; junction bases with no gene match: 9. Germline V gene data show CDR1 as SGHNT and CDR2 as YYREEE (reference sequence). The CDR3 extends over 15 amino acids. This sequence joins TRBV5-4 and TRBJ1-1; 9 nucleotides line up with TRBD1. This receptor was identified in a man between 18 and 29 years old in good health. Some clones in this sample may be carry-over from other donors' samples. Sequenced material: naive CD4+ T cells from PBMCs. Subset meaning: CD45RA+ positively selected. For the CDR3, the DNA is TGTGCCAGCAGCTACCGGGACAGGGTGTTCTCTGAAGCTTTCTTT. Protein product: CASSYRDRVFSEAFF.